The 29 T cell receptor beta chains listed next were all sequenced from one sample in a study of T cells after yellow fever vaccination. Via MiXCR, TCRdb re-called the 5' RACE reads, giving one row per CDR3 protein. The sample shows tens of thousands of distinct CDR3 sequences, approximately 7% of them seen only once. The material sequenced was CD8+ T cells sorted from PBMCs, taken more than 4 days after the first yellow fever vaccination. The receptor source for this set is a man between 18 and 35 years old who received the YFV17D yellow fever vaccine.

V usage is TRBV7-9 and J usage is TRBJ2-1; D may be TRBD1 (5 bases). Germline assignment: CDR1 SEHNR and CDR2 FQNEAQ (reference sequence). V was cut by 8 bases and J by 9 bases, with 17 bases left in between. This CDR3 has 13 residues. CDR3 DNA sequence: TGTGCCAGCCCAAGGGCAGGGAAGGGTGAGCAGTTCTTC. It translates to CASPRAGKGEQFF.

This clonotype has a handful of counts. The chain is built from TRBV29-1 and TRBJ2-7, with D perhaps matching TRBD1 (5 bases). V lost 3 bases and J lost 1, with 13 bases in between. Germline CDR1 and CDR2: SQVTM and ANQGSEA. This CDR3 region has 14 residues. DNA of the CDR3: TGCAGCGTTGAGGAATTCAGGGATTCCTACGAGCAGTACTTC. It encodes CSVEEFRDSYEQYF.

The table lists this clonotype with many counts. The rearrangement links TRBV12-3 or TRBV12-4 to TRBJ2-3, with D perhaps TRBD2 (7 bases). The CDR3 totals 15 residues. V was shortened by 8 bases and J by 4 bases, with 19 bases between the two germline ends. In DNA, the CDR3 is TGTGCCAGCCGGCGGTCAAGGGGGGGCCCAGATACGCAGTATTTT. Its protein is CASRRSRGGPDTQYF.

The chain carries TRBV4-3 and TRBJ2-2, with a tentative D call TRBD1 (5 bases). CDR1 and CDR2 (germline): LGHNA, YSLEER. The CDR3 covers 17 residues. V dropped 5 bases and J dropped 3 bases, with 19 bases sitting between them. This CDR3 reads CASSILPWEQDTGELFF. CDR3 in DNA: TGCGCCAGCAGCATCCTCCCCTGGGAACAGGACACCGGGGAGCTGTTTTTT.

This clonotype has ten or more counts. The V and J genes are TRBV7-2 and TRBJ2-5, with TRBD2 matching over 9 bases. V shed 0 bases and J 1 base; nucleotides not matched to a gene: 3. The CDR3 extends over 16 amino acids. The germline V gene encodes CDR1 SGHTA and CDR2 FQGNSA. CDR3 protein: CASSLAGSGGQETQYF. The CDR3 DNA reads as TGTGCCAGCAGCTTAGCAGGTAGCGGGGGCCAAGAGACCCAGTACTTC.

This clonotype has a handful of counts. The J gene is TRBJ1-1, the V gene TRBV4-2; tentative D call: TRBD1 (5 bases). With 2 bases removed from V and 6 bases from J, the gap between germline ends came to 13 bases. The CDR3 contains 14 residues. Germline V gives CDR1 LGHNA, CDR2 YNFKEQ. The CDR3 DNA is TGTGCCAGCAGCCAACCCGGCCAGGGATCTGAAGCTTTCTTT. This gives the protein CASSQPGQGSEAFF.

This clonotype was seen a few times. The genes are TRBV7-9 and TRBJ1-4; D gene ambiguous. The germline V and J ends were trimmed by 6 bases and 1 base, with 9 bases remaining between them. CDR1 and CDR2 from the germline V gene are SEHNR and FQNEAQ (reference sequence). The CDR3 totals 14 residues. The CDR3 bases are TGTGCCAGCAGGAAGGAGGGAACTAATGAAAAACTGTTTTTT. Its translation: CASRKEGTNEKLFF.

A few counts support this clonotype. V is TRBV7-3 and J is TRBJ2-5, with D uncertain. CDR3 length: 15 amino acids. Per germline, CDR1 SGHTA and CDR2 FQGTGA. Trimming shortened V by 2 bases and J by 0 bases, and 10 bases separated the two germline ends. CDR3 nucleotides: TGTGCCAGCAGCTTACTGGGCGGATACCAAGAGACCCAGTACTTC. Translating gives CASSLLGGYQETQYF.

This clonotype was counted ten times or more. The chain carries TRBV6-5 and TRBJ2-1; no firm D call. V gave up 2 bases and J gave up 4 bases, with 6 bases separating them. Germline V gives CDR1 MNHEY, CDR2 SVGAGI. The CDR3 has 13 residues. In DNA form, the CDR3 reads TGTGCCAGCAGTTACAGTGCGTACAATGAGCAGTTCTTC. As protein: CASSYSAYNEQFF.

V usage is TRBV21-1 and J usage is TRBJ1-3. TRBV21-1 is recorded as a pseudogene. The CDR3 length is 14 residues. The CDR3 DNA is TGTGCCAGCAGCAAAGCTTCGTCTGGAAACACCATATATTTT. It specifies CASSKASSGNTIYF.

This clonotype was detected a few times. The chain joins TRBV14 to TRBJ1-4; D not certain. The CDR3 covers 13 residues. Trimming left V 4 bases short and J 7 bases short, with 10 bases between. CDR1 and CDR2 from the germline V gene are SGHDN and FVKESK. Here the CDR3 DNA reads TGTGCCAGCAGCCGTGGTTGGTCTGAAAAACTGTTTTTT. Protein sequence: CASSRGWSEKLFF.

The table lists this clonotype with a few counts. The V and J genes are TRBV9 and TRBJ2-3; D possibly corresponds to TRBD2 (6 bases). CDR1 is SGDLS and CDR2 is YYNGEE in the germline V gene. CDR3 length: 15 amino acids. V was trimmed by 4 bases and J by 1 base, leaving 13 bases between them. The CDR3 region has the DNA TGTGCCAGCAGCCTAATCGGGACTCGCACAGATACGCAGTATTTT. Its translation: CASSLIGTRTDTQYF.

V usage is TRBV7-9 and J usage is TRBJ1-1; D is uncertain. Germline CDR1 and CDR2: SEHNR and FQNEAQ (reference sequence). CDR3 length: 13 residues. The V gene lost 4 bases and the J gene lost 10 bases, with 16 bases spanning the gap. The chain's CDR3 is CASSYGSLSGAFF. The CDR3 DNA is TGTGCCAGCAGCTATGGGTCCTTGTCGGGAGCTTTCTTT.

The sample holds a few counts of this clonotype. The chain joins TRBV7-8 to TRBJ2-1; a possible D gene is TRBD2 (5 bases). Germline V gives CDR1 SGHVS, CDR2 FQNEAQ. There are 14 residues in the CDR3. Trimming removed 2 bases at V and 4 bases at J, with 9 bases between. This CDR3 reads CASSLMPGYNEQFF. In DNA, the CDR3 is TGTGCCAGCAGCTTAATGCCGGGATACAATGAGCAGTTCTTC.

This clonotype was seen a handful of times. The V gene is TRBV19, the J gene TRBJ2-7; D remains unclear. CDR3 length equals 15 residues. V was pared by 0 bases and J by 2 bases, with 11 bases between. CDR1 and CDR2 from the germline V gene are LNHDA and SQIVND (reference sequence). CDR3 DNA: TGTGCCAGTAGTATAGATCATGACGGAGCCTACGAGCAGTACTTC. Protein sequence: CASSIDHDGAYEQYF.

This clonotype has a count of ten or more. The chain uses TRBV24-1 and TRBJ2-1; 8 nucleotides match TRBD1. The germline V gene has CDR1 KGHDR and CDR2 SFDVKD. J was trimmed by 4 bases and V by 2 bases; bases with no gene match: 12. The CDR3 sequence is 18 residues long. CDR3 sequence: CATSDSVIDRGSYNEQFF. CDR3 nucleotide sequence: TGTGCCACCAGTGATTCAGTAATAGACAGGGGTTCTTACAATGAGCAGTTCTTC.

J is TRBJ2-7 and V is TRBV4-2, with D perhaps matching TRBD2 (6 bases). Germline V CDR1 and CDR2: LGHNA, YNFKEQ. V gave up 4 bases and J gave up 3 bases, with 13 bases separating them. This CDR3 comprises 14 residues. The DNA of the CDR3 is TGTGCCAGCAGCCCACTCGGCGGGGACTACGAGCAGTACTTC. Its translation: CASSPLGGDYEQYF.

The CDR3 bases are TGCGCCAGCAGCCTCCGGGACAGAGACACAGATACGCAGTATTTT. It codes for CASSLRDRDTDTQYF. The chain recombines TRBV4-1 with TRBJ2-3, with TRBD1 matching 7 bases. V was pared by 4 bases and J by 2 bases, with 6 bases of the junction left unmatched. There are 15 residues in the CDR3. Looked up from germline, CDR1 is MGHRA and CDR2 is YSYEKL.

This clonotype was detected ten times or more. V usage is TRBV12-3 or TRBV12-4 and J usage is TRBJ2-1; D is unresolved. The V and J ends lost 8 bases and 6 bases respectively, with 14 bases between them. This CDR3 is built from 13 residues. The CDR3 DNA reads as TGTGCCAGCGAATCGGCGGAGTTCAATGAGCAGTTCTTC. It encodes CASESAEFNEQFF.

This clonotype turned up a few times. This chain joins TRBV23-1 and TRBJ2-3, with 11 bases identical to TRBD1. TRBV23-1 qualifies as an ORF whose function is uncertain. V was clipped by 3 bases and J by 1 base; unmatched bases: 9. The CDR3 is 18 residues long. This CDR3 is CASSHFTRDRGGTDTQYF. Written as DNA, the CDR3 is TGCGCCAGCAGTCATTTCACCCGGGACAGGGGGGGCACAGATACGCAGTATTTT.

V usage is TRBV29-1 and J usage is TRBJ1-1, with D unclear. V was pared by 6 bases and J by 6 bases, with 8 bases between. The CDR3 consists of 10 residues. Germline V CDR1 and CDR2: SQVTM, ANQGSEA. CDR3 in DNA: TGCAGCGTCCAGCACGCTGAAGCTTTCTTT. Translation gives CSVQHAEAFF.

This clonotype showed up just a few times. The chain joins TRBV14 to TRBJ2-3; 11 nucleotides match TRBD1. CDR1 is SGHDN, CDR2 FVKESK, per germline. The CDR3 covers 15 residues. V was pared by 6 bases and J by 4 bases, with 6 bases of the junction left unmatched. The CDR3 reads CASSRDRGKPDTQYF. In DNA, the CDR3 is TGTGCCAGCAGTCGGGACAGGGGGAAACCAGATACGCAGTATTTT.

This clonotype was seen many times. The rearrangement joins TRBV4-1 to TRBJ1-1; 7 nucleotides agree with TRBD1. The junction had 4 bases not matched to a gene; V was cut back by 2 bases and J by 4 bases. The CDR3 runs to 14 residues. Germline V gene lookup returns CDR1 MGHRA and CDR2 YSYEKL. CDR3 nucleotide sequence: TGCGCCAGCAGCCAACGACAGGGAGGCACTGAAGCTTTCTTT. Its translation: CASSQRQGGTEAFF.

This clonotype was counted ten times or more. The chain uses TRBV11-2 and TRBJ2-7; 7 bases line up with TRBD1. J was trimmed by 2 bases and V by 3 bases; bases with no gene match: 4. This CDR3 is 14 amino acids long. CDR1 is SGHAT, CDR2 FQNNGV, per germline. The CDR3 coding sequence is TGTGCCAGCAGCTTCGCCACAGGGGCCTACGAGCAGTACTTC. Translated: CASSFATGAYEQYF.

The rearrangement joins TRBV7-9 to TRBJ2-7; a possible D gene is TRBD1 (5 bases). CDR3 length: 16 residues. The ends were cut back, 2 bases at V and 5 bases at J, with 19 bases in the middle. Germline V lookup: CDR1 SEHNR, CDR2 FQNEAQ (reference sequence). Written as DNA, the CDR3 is TGTGCCAGCAGCTTATCCCGCCAGGGAACTCTGCACGAGCAGTACGTC. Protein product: CASSLSRQGTLHEQYV.

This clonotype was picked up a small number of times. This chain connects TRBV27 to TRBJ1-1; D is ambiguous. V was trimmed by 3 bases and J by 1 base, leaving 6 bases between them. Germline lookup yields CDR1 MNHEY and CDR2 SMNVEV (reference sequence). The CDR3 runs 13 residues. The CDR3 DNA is TGTGCCAGCAGTTTTGCGGCGAACACTGAAGCTTTCTTT. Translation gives CASSFAANTEAFF.

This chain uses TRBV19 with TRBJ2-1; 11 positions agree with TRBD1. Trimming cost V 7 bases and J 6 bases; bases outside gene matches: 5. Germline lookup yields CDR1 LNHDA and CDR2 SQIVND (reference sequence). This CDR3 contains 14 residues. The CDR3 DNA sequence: TGTGCCAGTACTGGACAGGGGGCGGGCAATGAGCAGTTCTTC. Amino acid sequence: CASTGQGAGNEQFF.

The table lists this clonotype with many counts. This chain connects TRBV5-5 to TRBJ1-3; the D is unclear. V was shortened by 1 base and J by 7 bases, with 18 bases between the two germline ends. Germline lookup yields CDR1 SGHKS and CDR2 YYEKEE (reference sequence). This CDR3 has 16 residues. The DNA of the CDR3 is TGTGCCAGCAGCTTGTACGGATCCGATACCGGGAACACCATATATTTT. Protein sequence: CASSLYGSDTGNTIYF.

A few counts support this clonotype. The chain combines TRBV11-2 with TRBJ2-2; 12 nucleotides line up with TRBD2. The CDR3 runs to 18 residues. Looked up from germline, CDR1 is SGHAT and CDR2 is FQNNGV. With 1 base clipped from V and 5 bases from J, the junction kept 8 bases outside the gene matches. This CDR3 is CASSLGPLAGGLTGELFF. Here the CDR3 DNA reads TGTGCCAGCAGCTTAGGACCCCTAGCGGGGGGGTTAACCGGGGAGCTGTTTTTT.